What follows is one TCR beta chain and its context. This clone appeared a single time. It lacks a known antigen. Base qualities were left out, and no much larger clone turns up one base away. This sample is part of a study of T cell changes during pregnancy in multiple sclerosis (dated by TCRdb to between 2019 and 2020). The study in broad terms: The study looked at changes in the T cell repertoire across pregnancy in women with multiple sclerosis.

V loses 4 bases of germline sequence and J loses 1 base, and the interval between the two ends is 10 bases. From the cysteine up to the phenylalanine, the CDR3 has a length of 14 residues. Only CDR3 DNA remains: 42 bases, in frame from the first base. The germline V gene (reference sequence) yields SGHNT for CDR1 and YYREEE for CDR2. Library creation used the immunoSEQ multiplex PCR assay. This is the immuneACCESS table as TCRdb keeps it, with only in-frame sequences that have V and J called. A part of the clones is gone; compared with another copy, unresolved V genes explain less than half, and the rest is unexplained. Recorded for this sample are tens of thousands of clones; roughly 91% of them occurred a single time. Over 0.6% of the sample is in the top ten clones.

The V and J genes are TRBV5-4 and TRBJ2-3; the D segment could be TRBD1, given 5 matching bases. The source material was CD4+ T cells from peripheral blood mononuclear cells, sampled in the first trimester of pregnancy. The TCR comes from a female donor in good health, enrolled as a control in a pregnancy study. The CDR3 corresponds to CASSVDIRTDTQYF. At the DNA level, the sequence is TGTGCCAGCAGCGTGGACATACGCACAGATACGCAGTATTTT. With all but the CDR3 taken from the reference TRBV5-4 and TRBJ2-3 genes, the full variable domain is: ETGVTQSPTHLIKTRGQQVTLRCSSQSGHNTVSWYQQALGQGPQFIFQYYREEENGRGNFPPRFSGLQFPNYSSELNVNALELDDSALYLCASSVDIRTDTQYFGPGTRLTVL.